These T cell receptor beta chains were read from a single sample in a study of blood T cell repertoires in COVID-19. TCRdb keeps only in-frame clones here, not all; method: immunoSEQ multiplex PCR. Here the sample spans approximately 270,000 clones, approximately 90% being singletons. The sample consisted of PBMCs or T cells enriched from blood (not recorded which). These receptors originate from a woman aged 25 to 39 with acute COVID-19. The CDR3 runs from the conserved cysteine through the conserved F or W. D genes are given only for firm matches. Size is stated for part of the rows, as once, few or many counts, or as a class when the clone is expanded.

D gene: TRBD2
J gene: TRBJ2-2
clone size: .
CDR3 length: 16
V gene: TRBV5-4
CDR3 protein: CASSTLAGGRTGELFF
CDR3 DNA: TGTGCCAGCAGCACCTTAGCGGGAGGGAGGACCGGGGAGCTGTTTTTT

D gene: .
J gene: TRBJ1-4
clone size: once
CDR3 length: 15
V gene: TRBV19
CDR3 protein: CASSRRGGPNEKLFF
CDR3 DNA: TGTGCCAGTAGTAGGAGAGGAGGGCCTAATGAAAAACTGTTTTTT

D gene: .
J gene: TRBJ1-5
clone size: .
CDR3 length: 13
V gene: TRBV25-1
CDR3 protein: CASSGQANQPQHF
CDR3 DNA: TGTGCCAGCAGTGGACAGGCGAATCAGCCCCAGCATTTT

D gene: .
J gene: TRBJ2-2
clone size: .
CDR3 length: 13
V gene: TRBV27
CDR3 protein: CASSPGVNGELFF
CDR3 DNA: TGTGCCAGCAGTCCCGGGGTTAACGGGGAGCTGTTTTTT

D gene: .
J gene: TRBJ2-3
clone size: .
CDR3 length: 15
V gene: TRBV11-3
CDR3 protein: CASSWGREKADTQYF
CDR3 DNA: TGTGCCAGCAGCTGGGGGCGGGAGAAGGCAGATACGCAGTATTTT

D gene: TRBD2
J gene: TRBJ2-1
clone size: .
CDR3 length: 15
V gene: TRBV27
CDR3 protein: CASKDLTSGYNEQFF
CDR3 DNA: TGTGCCAGCAAAGACCTGACTAGCGGTTACAATGAGCAGTTCTTC

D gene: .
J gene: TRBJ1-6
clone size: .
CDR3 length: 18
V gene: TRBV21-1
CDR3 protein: CASSKARGNRSRNSPLHF
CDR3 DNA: TGTGCCAGCAGCAAAGCACGGGGGAACAGGTCGAGAAATTCACCCCTCCACTTT

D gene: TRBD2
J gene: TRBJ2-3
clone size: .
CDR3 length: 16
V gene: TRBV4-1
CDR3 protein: CASSHRAGEAVDTQYF
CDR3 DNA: TGCGCCAGCAGCCATAGAGCGGGAGAAGCGGTAGATACGCAGTATTTT

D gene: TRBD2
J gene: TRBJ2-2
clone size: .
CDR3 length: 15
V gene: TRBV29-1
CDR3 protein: CSVEALAGVTGELFF
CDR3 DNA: TGCAGCGTTGAAGCCCTAGCGGGAGTAACCGGGGAGCTGTTTTTT

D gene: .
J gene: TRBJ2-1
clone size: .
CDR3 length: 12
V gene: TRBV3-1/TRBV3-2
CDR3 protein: CASSQEASEQFF
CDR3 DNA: TGTGCCAGCAGCCAAGAGGCCAGTGAGCAGTTCTTC

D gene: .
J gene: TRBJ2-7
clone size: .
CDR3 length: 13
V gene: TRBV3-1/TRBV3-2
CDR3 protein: CASSLGQSYEQYF
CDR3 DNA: TGTGCCAGCAGCCTTGGACAATCCTACGAGCAGTACTTC

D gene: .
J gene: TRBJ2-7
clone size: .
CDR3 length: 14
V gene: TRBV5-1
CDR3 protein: CASSPVGLYYEQYF
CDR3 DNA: TGCGCCAGCAGCCCCGTGGGGCTGTACTACGAGCAGTACTTC

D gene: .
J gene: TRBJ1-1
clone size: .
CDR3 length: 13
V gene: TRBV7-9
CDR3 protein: CASRPRDNILAFF
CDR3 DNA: TGTGCCAGCAGACCCCGGGACAATATCTTGGCTTTCTTT

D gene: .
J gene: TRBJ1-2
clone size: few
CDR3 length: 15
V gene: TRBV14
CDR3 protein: CASSQGPGVVSGYTF
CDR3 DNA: TGTGCCAGCAGCCAAGGCCCGGGTGTCGTCTCTGGCTACACCTTC

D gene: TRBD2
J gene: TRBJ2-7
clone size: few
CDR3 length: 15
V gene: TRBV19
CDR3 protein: CASSISAGGTYEQYF
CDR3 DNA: TGTGCCAGTAGTATCTCAGCGGGAGGGACCTACGAGCAGTACTTC

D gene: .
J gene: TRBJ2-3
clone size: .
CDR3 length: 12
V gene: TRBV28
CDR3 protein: CASTTGVDTQYF
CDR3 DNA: TGTGCCAGCACCACAGGCGTCGATACGCAGTATTTT

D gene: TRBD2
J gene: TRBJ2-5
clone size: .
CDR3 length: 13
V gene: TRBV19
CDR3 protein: CASSDSGRETQYF
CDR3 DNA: TGTGCCAGTAGCGATAGCGGGAGAGAGACCCAGTACTTC

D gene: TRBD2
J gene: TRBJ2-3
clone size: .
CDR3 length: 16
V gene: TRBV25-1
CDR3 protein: CASSKGTGLVGDTQYF
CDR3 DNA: TGTGCCAGCAGTAAGGGGACGGGACTAGTTGGAGATACGCAGTATTTT

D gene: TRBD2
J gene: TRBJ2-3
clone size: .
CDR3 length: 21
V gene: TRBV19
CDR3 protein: CASSMISRGTSGIGSTDTQYF
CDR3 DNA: TGTGCCAGTAGTATGATCTCCAGAGGGACTAGCGGGATAGGTAGCACAGATACGCAGTATTTT

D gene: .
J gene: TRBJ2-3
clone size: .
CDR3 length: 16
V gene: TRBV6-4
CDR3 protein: CASSERAGDSTDTQYF
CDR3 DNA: TGTGCCAGCAGTGAACGGGCAGGGGACAGCACAGATACGCAGTATTTT

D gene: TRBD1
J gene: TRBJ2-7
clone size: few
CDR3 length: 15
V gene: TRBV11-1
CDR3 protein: CASSLQSGTGIEQYF
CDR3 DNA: TGTGCCAGCAGCTTACAATCCGGGACAGGGATCGAGCAGTACTTC

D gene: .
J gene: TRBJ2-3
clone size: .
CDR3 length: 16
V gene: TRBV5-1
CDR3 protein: CASSLMEGMSTDTQYF
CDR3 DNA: TGCGCCAGCAGCTTGATGGAGGGGATGAGCACAGATACGCAGTATTTT

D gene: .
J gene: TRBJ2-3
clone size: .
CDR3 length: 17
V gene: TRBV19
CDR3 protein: CASSLDPISGGTDTQYF
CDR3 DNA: TGTGCCAGTAGTTTGGACCCCATATCGGGAGGCACAGATACGCAGTATTTT

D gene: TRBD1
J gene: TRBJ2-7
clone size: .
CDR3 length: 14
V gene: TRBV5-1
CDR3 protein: CASSLGQGLREQYF
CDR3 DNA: TGCGCCAGCAGCCTGGGACAGGGGCTGCGGGAGCAGTACTTC

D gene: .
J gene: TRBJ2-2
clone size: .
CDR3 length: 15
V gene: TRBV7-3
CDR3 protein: CASSLMASSAGELFF
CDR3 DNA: TGTGCCAGCAGCTTAATGGCCTCTAGCGCCGGGGAGCTGTTTTTT

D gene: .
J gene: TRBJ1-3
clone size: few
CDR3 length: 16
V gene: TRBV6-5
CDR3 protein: CASSYSESGSGNTIYF
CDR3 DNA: TGTGCCAGCAGTTACTCGGAGAGCGGCTCTGGAAACACCATATATTTT

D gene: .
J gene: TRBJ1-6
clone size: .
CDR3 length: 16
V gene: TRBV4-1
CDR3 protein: CASSQASGGNNSPLHF
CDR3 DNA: TGCGCCAGCAGCCAAGCAAGCGGGGGGAATAATTCACCCCTCCACTTT

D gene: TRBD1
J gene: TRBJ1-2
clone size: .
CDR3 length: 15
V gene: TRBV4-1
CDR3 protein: CASSQGTGTVYGYTF
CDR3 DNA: TGCGCCAGCAGCCAAGGGACAGGGACCGTGTATGGCTACACCTTC

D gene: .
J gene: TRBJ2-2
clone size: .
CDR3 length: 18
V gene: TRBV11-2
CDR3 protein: CASSLGSAGTPNTGELFF
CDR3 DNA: TGTGCCAGCAGCTTAGGTTCCGCCGGGACACCAAACACCGGGGAGCTGTTTTTT

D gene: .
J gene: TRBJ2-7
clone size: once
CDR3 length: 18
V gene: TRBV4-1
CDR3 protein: CASSQPSPRSGRAYEQYF
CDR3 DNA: TGCGCCAGCAGCCAACCCTCTCCCCGCAGCGGGCGCGCCTACGAGCAGTACTTC

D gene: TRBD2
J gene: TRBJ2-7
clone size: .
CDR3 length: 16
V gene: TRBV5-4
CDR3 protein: CASSPGLATSHYEQYF
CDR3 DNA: TGTGCCAGCAGCCCGGGACTAGCGACGAGCCACTACGAGCAGTACTTC

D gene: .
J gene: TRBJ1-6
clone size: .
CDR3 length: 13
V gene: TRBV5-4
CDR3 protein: CASSGDLDSPLHF
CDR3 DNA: TGTGCCAGCAGCGGCGACTTGGATTCACCCCTCCACTTT

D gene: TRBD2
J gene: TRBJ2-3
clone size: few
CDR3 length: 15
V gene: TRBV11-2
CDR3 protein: CASSRLAGETDTQYF
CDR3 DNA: TGTGCCAGCAGCCGACTGGCGGGAGAGACAGATACGCAGTATTTT

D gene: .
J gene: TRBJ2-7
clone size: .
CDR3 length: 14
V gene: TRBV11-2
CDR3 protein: CASSSPQHRYEQYF
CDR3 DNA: TGTGCCAGCAGCTCCCCTCAACACCGCTACGAGCAGTACTTC

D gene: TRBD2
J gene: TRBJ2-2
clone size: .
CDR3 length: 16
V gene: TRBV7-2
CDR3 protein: CASSLVGGRDTGELFF
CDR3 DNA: TGTGCCAGCAGCTTAGTCGGCGGGAGAGATACCGGGGAGCTGTTTTTT

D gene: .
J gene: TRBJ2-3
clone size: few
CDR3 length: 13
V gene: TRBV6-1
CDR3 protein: CASGDILTDTQYF
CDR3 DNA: TGTGCCAGCGGTGACATACTCACAGATACGCAGTATTTT

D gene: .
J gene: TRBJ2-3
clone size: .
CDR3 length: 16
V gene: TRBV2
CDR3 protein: CASSEMASGGGDTQYF
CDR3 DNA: TGTGCCAGCAGTGAAATGGCTAGCGGAGGGGGGGATACGCAGTATTTT

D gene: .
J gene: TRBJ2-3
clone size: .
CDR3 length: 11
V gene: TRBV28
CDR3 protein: CASSFGLSQYF
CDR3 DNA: TGTGCCAGCAGTTTTGGGCTTTCGCAGTATTTT

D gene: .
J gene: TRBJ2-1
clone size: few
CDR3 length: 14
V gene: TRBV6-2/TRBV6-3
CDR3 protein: CASSYSIEDNEQFF
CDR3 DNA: TGTGCCAGCAGTTACTCGATAGAGGACAATGAGCAGTTCTTC

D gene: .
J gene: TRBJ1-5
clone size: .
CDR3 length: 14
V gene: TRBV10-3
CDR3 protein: CAISDSAGNQPQHF
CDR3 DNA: TGTGCCATCAGTGACTCCGCGGGGAATCAGCCCCAGCATTTT

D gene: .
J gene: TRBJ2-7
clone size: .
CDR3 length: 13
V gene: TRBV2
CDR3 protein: CASSQNSGYEQYF
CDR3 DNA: TGTGCCAGCTCCCAAAATAGCGGTTACGAGCAGTACTTC

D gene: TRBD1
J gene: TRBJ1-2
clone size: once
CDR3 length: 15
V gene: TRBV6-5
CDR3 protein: CARLSRDRSPGKGTF
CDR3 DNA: TGTGCCAGACTAAGCCGGGACAGGTCTCCGGGAAAGGGCACCTTC

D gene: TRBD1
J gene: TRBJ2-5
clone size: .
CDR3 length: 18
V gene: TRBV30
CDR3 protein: CAWSTGTGDTGGQETQYF
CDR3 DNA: TGTGCCTGGAGCACGGGGACAGGGGACACGGGAGGTCAAGAGACCCAGTACTTC

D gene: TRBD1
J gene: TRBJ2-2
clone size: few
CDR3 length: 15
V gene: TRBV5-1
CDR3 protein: CASSYGTGVAGELFF
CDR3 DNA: TGCGCCAGCAGCTACGGGACAGGGGTAGCCGGGGAGCTGTTTTTT

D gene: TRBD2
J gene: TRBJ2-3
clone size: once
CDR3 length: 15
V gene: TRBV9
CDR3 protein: CASSGWTSSTDTQYF
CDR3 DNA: TGTGCCAGCAGCGGATGGACTAGCAGCACAGATACGCAGTATTTT

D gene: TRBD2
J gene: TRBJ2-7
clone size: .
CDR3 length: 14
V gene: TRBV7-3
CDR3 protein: CASSISSGLSEQYF
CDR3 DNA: TGTGCCAGCAGCATATCTAGCGGGCTTAGCGAGCAGTACTTC

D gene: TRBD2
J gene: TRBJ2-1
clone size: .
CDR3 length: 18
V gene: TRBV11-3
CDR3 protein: CASSLGASGSRFYNEQFF
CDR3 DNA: TGTGCCAGCAGCTTAGGGGCTAGCGGGAGCCGGTTCTACAATGAGCAGTTCTTC

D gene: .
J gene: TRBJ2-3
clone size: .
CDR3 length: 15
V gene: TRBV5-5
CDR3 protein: CASSPGTPAADTQYF
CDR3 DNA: TGTGCCAGCAGCCCCGGGACACCTGCGGCAGATACGCAGTATTTT

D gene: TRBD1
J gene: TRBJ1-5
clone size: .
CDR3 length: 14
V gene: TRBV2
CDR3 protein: CASSEYRGYQPQHF
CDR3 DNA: TGTGCCAGCAGTGAATACAGGGGGTATCAGCCCCAGCATTTT

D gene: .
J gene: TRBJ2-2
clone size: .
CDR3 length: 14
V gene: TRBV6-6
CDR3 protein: CASRKGQNTGELFF
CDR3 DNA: TGTGCCAGCAGAAAGGGACAGAACACCGGGGAGCTGTTTTTT

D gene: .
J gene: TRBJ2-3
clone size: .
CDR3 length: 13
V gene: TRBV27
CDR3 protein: CASSLDNSDTQYF
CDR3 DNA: TGTGCCAGCAGCCTGGACAATTCGGATACGCAGTATTTT

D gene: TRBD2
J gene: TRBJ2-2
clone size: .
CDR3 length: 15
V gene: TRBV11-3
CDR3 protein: CASSPGLADTGELFF
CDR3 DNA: TGTGCCAGCAGCCCGGGACTAGCGGATACCGGGGAGCTGTTTTTT

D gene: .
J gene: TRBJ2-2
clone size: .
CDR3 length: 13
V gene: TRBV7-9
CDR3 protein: CASSPRYTGELFF
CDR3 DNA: TGTGCCAGCAGTCCACGGTACACCGGGGAGCTGTTTTTT